The 32 T cell receptor beta chains given below trace back to one sample, sequenced in a study of radiotherapy plus CTLA-4 blockade in lung cancer. Profiling relied on immunoSEQ multiplex PCR, and the TCRdb table lists in-frame clones only, not all of them. The sample records more than 90,000 clones, 80% to 90% being singletons. Sequencing used peripheral blood, obtained from a patient treated with radiotherapy plus ipilimumab. These receptors originate from a human donor with non-small cell lung cancer that progressed on radiotherapy plus ipilimumab.

The chain joins TRBV29-1 to TRBJ1-5, with D unclear. The germline gives CDR1 SQVTM, CDR2 ANQGSEA. CDR3 length equals 14 residues. V was pared by 1 base and J by 0 bases, with 7 bases between. The CDR3 DNA sequence: TGCAGCGTTGAAGTTGGGAATAGCAATCAGCCCCAGCATTTT. It encodes CSVEVGNSNQPQHF.

V usage is TRBV30 and J usage is TRBJ2-1, with a tentative D call TRBD2 (5 bases). The CDR3 length is 16 residues. The V end was cut by 0 bases, the J end by 1 base, with 13 bases between. CDR1 GTSNPN and CDR2 SVGIG come from the germline V gene (reference sequence). CDR3 sequence reads: CAWSVRGVGSYNEQFF. DNA for the CDR3: TGTGCCTGGAGTGTACGGGGAGTCGGTTCCTACAATGAGCAGTTCTTC. Variable domain in full (rest from reference TRBV30 and TRBJ2-1): SQTIHQWPATLVQPVGSPLSLECTVEGTSNPNLYWYRQAAGRGLQLLFYSVGIGQISSEVPQNLSASRPQDRQFILSSKKLLLSDSGFYLCAWSVRGVGSYNEQFFGPGTRLTVL.

The gene calls are TRBV18 and TRBJ1-5; D may be TRBD1 (5 bases). Per germline, CDR1 KGHSH and CDR2 LQKENI. With 1 base removed from V and 6 bases from J, the gap between germline ends came to 22 bases. This CDR3 contains 18 residues. The CDR3 DNA follows: TGTGCCAGCTCACCACAGGGGATGGCAACCCCCCTGGGTCAGCCCCAGCATTTT. Translating it yields CASSPQGMATPLGQPQHF.

This clone has a single count. The chain carries TRBV15 and TRBJ1-3, with D hard to call. The germline V gene has CDR1 LNHNV and CDR2 YYDKDF (reference sequence). V was pared by 0 bases and J by 0 bases, with 12 bases between. The CDR3 covers 17 residues. CDR3 sequence (DNA): TGTGCCACCAGCAGAGATGTACAGTCGAGCTCTGGAAACACCATATATTTT. Translation gives CATSRDVQSSSGNTIYF. Using reference TRBV15 and TRBJ1-3 for the parts outside the CDR3, the full variable domain is DAMVIQNPRYQVTQFGKPVTLSCSQTLNHNVMYWYQQKSSQAPKLLFHYYDKDFNNEADTPDNFQSRRPNTSFCFLDIRSPGLGDTAMYLCATSRDVQSSSGNTIYFGEGSWLTVV.

The chain employs TRBV7-2 and TRBJ2-1; the match to TRBD2 covers 10 bases. Germline CDR1 reads SGHTA; CDR2 reads FQGNSA. The CDR3 has 16 amino acids. V shed 5 bases, J shed 4 bases, and the junction held 8 bases outside the gene matches. The chain's CDR3 is CASSPQAGGGYNEQFF. The CDR3, as DNA: TGTGCCAGCAGCCCTCAAGCGGGAGGGGGGTACAATGAGCAGTTCTTC.

This chain connects TRBV10-3 to TRBJ2-3; 11 positions match TRBD2. There are 16 residues in the CDR3. Trimming at V came to 3 bases and at J to 3 bases, leaving 5 bases not matched to a gene. Germline-derived CDR1 and CDR2 are ENHRY and SYGVKD. This CDR3 reads CAISDLTSGSTDTQYF. CDR3 bases: TGTGCCATCAGTGACCTTACTAGCGGGAGTACAGATACGCAGTATTTT.

This clone has only one observation. The chain uses TRBV9 and TRBJ2-5; D is unclear. V lost 3 bases and J lost 5, with 8 bases in between. Germline loops: CDR1 SGDLS, CDR2 YYNGEE. CDR3 length equals 12 residues. The DNA for the CDR3 is TGTGCCAGCAGCGCCGTTGGGGAGACCCAGTACTTC. This codes for CASSAVGETQYF.

The sample holds a few counts of this clone. V gene TRBV28 combines with J gene TRBJ2-5; 9 nucleotides align to TRBD1. The J call may be faulty, since TRBJ2-7 better matches the DNA end. Germline CDR1 MDHEN, CDR2 SYDVKM. The CDR3 consists of 16 residues. Written as DNA, the CDR3 is TGTGCCAGCAGTACAGGGACAGGGCGGAAAAAGTACGAGCAGTACTTC. It is translated as CASSTGTGRKKYEQYF.

CDR3 bases: TGTGCCAGCAGTGGTGACCCAATCCTTTACAATGAGCAGTTCTTC. It translates to CASSGDPILYNEQFF. The chain employs TRBV2 and TRBJ2-1; D unresolved. The germline gives CDR1 SNHLY, CDR2 FYNNEI. This CDR3 has 15 amino acids. The V end lost 4 bases, the J end lost 4 bases, and 14 bases lay between the germline ends.

The chain joins TRBV7-9 to TRBJ2-3, with TRBD2 matching 14 bases. The CDR3 sequence is 17 residues long. Germline CDR1 is SEHNR and CDR2 is FQNEAQ (reference sequence). J was trimmed by 2 bases and V by 5 bases; bases with no gene match: 6. CDR3 sequence: CASSRRLAGGDTDTQYF. The CDR3 DNA reads as TGTGCCAGCAGCCGTCGACTAGCGGGAGGGGACACAGATACGCAGTATTTT.

The chain links TRBV7-9 to TRBJ2-3; D is ambiguous. Trimming pared 5 bases from V and 5 bases from J, leaving 5 bases between. The V gene's germline CDR1 is SEHNR and CDR2 FQNEAQ (reference sequence). This CDR3 region has 11 residues. CDR3 region: CASSQKDTQYF. CDR3 sequence (DNA): TGTGCCAGCAGCCAAAAAGATACGCAGTATTTT.

The CDR3 DNA reads TGTGCCAGTAGTCCCCGTGGGGGACAGCATAATCAGCCCCAGCATTTT. Translation gives CASSPRGGQHNQPQHF. The chain has TRBV19 and TRBJ1-5; 7 bases fit TRBD1. With 5 bases clipped from V and 4 bases from J, the junction kept 11 bases outside the gene matches. The CDR3 is 16 amino acids. CDR1 and CDR2 (germline): LNHDA, SQIVND (reference sequence).

The chain couples TRBV18 to TRBJ2-5, with TRBD2 matching 7 bases. Germline V gene sequence: CDR1 KGHSH, CDR2 LQKENI. V shed 6 bases and J 0 bases; nucleotides not matched to a gene: 10. The CDR3 is made up of 16 amino acids. This CDR3 is CASSPSSGTYQETQYF. The CDR3 nucleotides read TGTGCCAGCTCCCCTTCTAGCGGAACGTACCAAGAGACCCAGTACTTC.

This rearrangement joins TRBV19 to TRBJ2-1; 7 nucleotides align to TRBD2. The V gene's germline CDR1 is LNHDA and CDR2 SQIVND (reference sequence). The CDR3 has 17 residues. V dropped 3 bases and J dropped 0; count of bases not matched to a gene: 8. The CDR3, as DNA: TGTGCCAGTAGTATGGGGTCGGCGGGAGTCTCCTACAATGAGCAGTTCTTC. As protein: CASSMGSAGVSYNEQFF. The variable domain in full, completed from reference TRBV19 and TRBJ2-1, reads DGGITQSPKYLFRKEGQNVTLSCEQNLNHDAMYWYRQDPGQGLRLIYYSQIVNDFQKGDIAEGYSVSREKKESFPLTVTSAQKNPTAFYLCASSMGSAGVSYNEQFFGPGTRLTVL.

The chain joins TRBV10-1 to TRBJ1-1; no clear D gene. CDR1 and CDR2 from the germline V gene are WNHNN and SYGVQD (reference sequence). V was cut by 0 bases and J by 4 bases, with 6 bases left in between. The CDR3 is made up of 13 amino acids. The DNA for the CDR3 is TGCGCCAGCAGTGAGTCTTGGGGCACTGAAGCTTTCTTT. Translating it yields CASSESWGTEAFF.

The DNA of the CDR3 is TGCAGCGCAGCCATAACAGGGGAGGAGCAGTACTTC. Translating gives CSAAITGEEQYF. The rearrangement links TRBV29-1 to TRBJ2-7, with 7 bases aligning to TRBD1. The CDR3 length is 12 residues. The junction had 10 bases not matched to a gene; V was cut back by 7 bases and J by 7 bases. In germline, CDR1 is SQVTM, CDR2 ANQGSEA.

The rearrangement joins TRBV5-1 to TRBJ2-7; D remains ambiguous. The germline V and J ends were trimmed by 4 bases and 4 bases, with 6 bases remaining between them. This CDR3 region has 11 residues. Germline CDR1 reads SGHRS; CDR2 reads YFSETQ. CDR3 amino acids: CASSGDYEQYF. In DNA form, the CDR3 reads TGCGCCAGCAGCGGAGATTACGAGCAGTACTTC.

The chain couples TRBV29-1 to TRBJ1-3; no firm D call. The CDR3 is made up of 14 amino acids. Between the trimmed V and J ends, which lost 2 bases and 0 bases, there was a span of 8 bases. Germline loops: CDR1 SQVTM, CDR2 ANQGSEA. The CDR3 protein is CSVEPANSGNTIYF. CDR3 bases: TGCAGCGTTGAACCAGCTAACTCTGGAAACACCATATATTTT.

The rearrangement joins TRBV5-4 to TRBJ2-7; TRBD2 might be the D (6 bases). The DNA end favors TRBJ2-1, so the J call may be wrong. Looked up from germline, CDR1 is SGHNT and CDR2 is YYREEE (reference sequence). The CDR3 has 14 residues. The CDR3 region is CASSFRGRPVEQFF. DNA of the CDR3: TGTGCCAGCAGCTTCCGTGGGAGGCCTGTTGAGCAGTTCTTC.

The rearrangement uses TRBV11-3 and TRBJ2-1, with TRBD2 matching over 13 bases. J lost 3 bases, V lost 3 bases, and 2 bases had no gene match. The CDR3 contains 16 residues. CDR1 and CDR2 from the germline V gene are SGHNT and YENEEA. For the CDR3, the DNA is TGTGCCAGCAGCTTTGGGACTAGCGGGATCTACAATGAGCAGTTCTTC. Translation: CASSFGTSGIYNEQFF.

In its sample, this clone was seen once. This chain uses TRBV5-1 with TRBJ2-4, with a weak D call TRBD1 (6 bases). The V and J ends lost 3 bases and 0 bases respectively, with 13 bases between them. Germline V gene sequence: CDR1 SGHRS, CDR2 YFSETQ. CDR3 length: 16 residues. CDR3 in DNA: TGCGCCAGCAGCTCGATACAGGGATTAGCCAAAAACATTCAGTACTTC. Its translation: CASSSIQGLAKNIQYF.

This clone was recorded a few times. The chain uses TRBV21-1 and TRBJ2-7; the table's D call, TRBD2, has no DNA check behind it. TRBV21-1 is assigned pseudogene status. This CDR3 is built from 17 residues. The CDR3 here is CASIPGGHHKPLWRQYF. CDR3 sequence (DNA): TGTGCCAGCATTCCCGGAGGGCATCATAAACCCCTATGGAGGCAGTACTTC.

This chain links TRBV5-1 with TRBJ2-1; D possibly uses TRBD1 or TRBD2 (5 bases each). The germline V gene encodes CDR1 SGHRS and CDR2 YFSETQ. The CDR3 totals 15 residues. V was pared by 1 base and J by 9 bases, with 17 bases between. The CDR3 loop is CASSLSRGTGGEQFF. As DNA, the CDR3 is TGCGCCAGCAGCTTGAGTAGGGGTACTGGGGGTGAGCAGTTCTTC.

The chain is built from TRBV7-9 and TRBJ2-4; the D gene is possibly TRBD2 (6 bases). Germline CDR1 reads SEHNR; CDR2 reads FQNEAQ (reference sequence). This CDR3 spans 15 amino acids. The V gene lost 0 bases and the J gene lost 9 bases, with 15 bases spanning the gap. This CDR3 reads CASSLAEGLRGIQYF. The CDR3 nucleotides read TGTGCCAGCAGCTTAGCGGAGGGGCTTCGAGGCATTCAGTACTTC.

This sequence joins TRBV5-1 and TRBJ2-3; TRBD2 agrees at 10 bases. From germline, CDR1 is SGHRS and CDR2 YFSETQ. With V trimmed by 4 bases and J by 3 bases, 8 bases remained unmatched. The CDR3 contains 16 residues. In DNA form, the CDR3 reads TGCGCCAGCAGCGGGGATCTAGCGGGAGCGACAGATACGCAGTATTTT. Translating it yields CASSGDLAGATDTQYF.

CDR3: CASSSDALGTDTQYF. CDR3 nucleotides: TGTGCCAGCAGCTCGGACGCGCTGGGCACAGATACGCAGTATTTT. V gene TRBV7-6 combines with J gene TRBJ2-3, with D unclear. Germline loops: CDR1 SGHVS, CDR2 FNYEAQ. Trimming removed 4 bases at V and 1 base at J, with 12 bases between. The CDR3 loop spans 15 amino acids.

CDR3 sequence reads: CATSRAPPGLAPYEQYF. In DNA form, the CDR3 reads TGTGCCACCAGCAGAGCCCCCCCGGGACTAGCGCCCTACGAGCAGTACTTC. The chain recombines TRBV15 with TRBJ2-7, with TRBD2 identical over 10 bases. V was pared by 1 base and J by 2 bases, with 8 bases of the junction left unmatched. The length of the CDR3 is 17 residues. Germline V gives CDR1 LNHNV, CDR2 YYDKDF (reference sequence).

The rearrangement uses TRBV6-1 and TRBJ1-5, with D possibly TRBD1 on 5 matching bases. The CDR3 is 14 residues long. Trimming took off 5 bases at V and 4 bases at J, with 12 bases between the two ends. The germline V gene has CDR1 MNHNS and CDR2 SASEGT. CDR3 DNA sequence: TGTGCCAGCAGTATTGGGTGGGGGAATCAGCCCCAGCATTTT. The encoded protein is CASSIGWGNQPQHF.

The rearrangement joins TRBV13 to TRBJ1-1; D gene ambiguous. The CDR3 runs to 13 residues. V lost 1 base and J lost 6, with 9 bases in between. Germline V CDR1 and CDR2: PRHDT, FYEKMQ (reference sequence). This CDR3 reads CASSLVKDAEAFF. The CDR3 nucleotides read TGTGCCAGCAGCTTAGTGAAGGACGCTGAAGCTTTCTTT.

The genes are TRBV6-6 and TRBJ2-7; D gene uncertain. The CDR3 has 14 amino acids. The V gene lost 6 bases and the J gene lost 6 bases, with 18 bases spanning the gap. Per the germline V gene, CDR1 is MNHNY and CDR2 is SVGAGI (reference sequence). The CDR3 spells CASSRRPTVTEQYF. The CDR3 DNA sequence: TGTGCCAGCAGCCGGCGCCCGACCGTCACCGAGCAGTACTTC.

V and J are TRBV28 and TRBJ2-4, with D maybe TRBD1 (5 bases). Trimming stripped 2 bases from V and 6 bases from J, with 5 bases between. The length of the CDR3 is 12 residues. Germline-derived CDR1 and CDR2 are MDHEN and SYDVKM. This CDR3 is CASSLDRNIQYF. The CDR3 DNA reads as TGTGCCAGCAGTTTAGACAGAAACATTCAGTACTTC. Combining the CDR3 with reference TRBV28 and TRBJ2-4 gives the whole variable domain DVKVTQSSRYLVKRTGEKVFLECVQDMDHENMFWYRQDPGLGLRLIYFSYDVKMKEKGDIPEGYSVSREKKERFSLILESASTNQTSMYLCASSLDRNIQYFGAGTRLSVL.

V and J are TRBV18 and TRBJ1-4; 8 nucleotides match TRBD1. V lost 0 bases and J lost 7; bases outside the gene matches: 4. CDR1 is KGHSH, CDR2 LQKENI, per germline. The CDR3 runs to 15 residues. CDR3 nucleotides: TGTGCCAGCTCACCACCGCAGGGGGCTCGTGAAAAACTGTTTTTT. Translated, it gives CASSPPQGAREKLFF.